Listed below are T cell receptor beta chains from one sample, sequenced in a study of blood T cell repertoires in COVID-19. The method was immunoSEQ multiplex PCR; TCRdb's version includes in-frame clones alone and lacks a portion of them. The sample shows 30,000 to 35,000 clones, 70% to 80% of them seen only once. The sequenced material came from peripheral blood. These receptors all stem from a human donor in a cohort sampled during active COVID-19. Both conserved end residues are part of each CDR3. The D gene is left open where the match is weak. Some rows have no size entry. The others give once, few or many, or a class for an expanded clone.

. | TRBJ1-4 | TRBV19 | . | CASSIGQGNEKLFF | TGTGCCAGTAGTATTGGGCAGGGGAATGAAAAACTGTTTTTT
. | TRBJ1-6 | TRBV10-2 | . | CASSEGRGTHRSYNSPLHF | TGCGCCAGCAGTGAGGGACGGGGGACCCATCGCTCCTATAATTCACCCCTCCACTTT
TRBD1 | TRBJ1-2 | TRBV10-3 | . | CAISPTGSYGYTF | TGTGCCATCAGTCCGACAGGGTCGTATGGCTACACCTTC
. | TRBJ2-7 | TRBV10-3 | few | CAISEGGARYEQYF | TGTGCCATCAGTGAAGGGGGGGCGCGATACGAGCAGTACTTC
TRBD1 | TRBJ2-2 | TRBV28 | . | CASARLTGVGELFF | TGTGCCAGCGCCCGCCTGACAGGGGTCGGGGAGCTGTTTTTT
. | TRBJ2-7 | TRBV5-4 | . | CASSLYDGGDFYEQYF | TGTGCCAGCAGCTTGTACGATGGAGGGGATTTCTACGAGCAGTACTTC
. | TRBJ2-7 | TRBV28 | . | CASNNSPRGIREQYF | TGTGCCAGCAATAATTCCCCACGGGGGATCCGGGAGCAGTACTTC
TRBD1 | TRBJ1-2 | TRBV6-4 | . | CASRTTGTGGGYTF | TGTGCCAGCAGAACTACCGGGACAGGGGGTGGCTACACCTTC
. | TRBJ1-1 | TRBV28 | . | CASSFLGGRRYTEAFF | TGTGCCAGCAGTTTTTTGGGGGGGCGTCGATACACTGAAGCTTTCTTT
. | TRBJ2-7 | TRBV24-1 | . | CATSVFHRRGLGSYEQYF | TGTGCCACCAGTGTATTTCACCGCAGGGGTCTGGGCTCCTACGAGCAGTACTTC
TRBD1 | TRBJ2-1 | TRBV7-2 | . | CASSLTGDSSYNEQFF | TGTGCCAGCAGCTTAACAGGGGATAGCTCCTACAATGAGCAGTTCTTC
TRBD1 | TRBJ2-6 | TRBV7-3 | . | CASSPRDRGRGANVLTF | TGTGCCAGCTCCCCTCGGGACAGGGGGAGGGGGGCCAACGTCCTGACTTTC
TRBD2 | TRBJ2-5 | TRBV7-8 | . | CASSSSPSGRETQYF | TGTGCCAGCAGCTCATCCCCTAGCGGACGGGAGACCCAGTACTTC
. | TRBJ2-7 | TRBV27 | . | CASSPFGPRYEQYF | TGTGCCAGCAGCCCTTTTGGGCCCCGCTACGAGCAGTACTTC
. | TRBJ1-1 | TRBV19 | . | CASSPTAGAMNTEAFF | TGTGCCAGTAGTCCGACCGCTGGGGCGATGAACACTGAAGCTTTCTTT
TRBD1 | TRBJ2-7 | TRBV6-1 | . | CASLDRGRYEQYF | TGTGCCAGCCTTGACAGGGGGCGGTACGAGCAGTACTTC
. | TRBJ1-1 | TRBV2 | few | CASSALTGLNTEAFF | TGTGCCAGCAGTGCTCTTACAGGGTTGAACACTGAAGCTTTCTTT
. | TRBJ2-3 | TRBV25-1 | . | CASSAGGGDTQYF | TGTGCCAGCAGCGCAGGTGGAGGAGATACGCAGTATTTT
. | TRBJ1-2 | TRBV6-1 | . | CASSEDRVYGYTF | TGTGCCAGCAGTGAAGACAGGGTTTATGGCTACACCTTC
. | TRBJ1-1 | TRBV20-1 | few | CSAGLWIEAFF | TGCAGTGCGGGACTGTGGATTGAAGCTTTCTTT
TRBD1 | TRBJ1-5 | TRBV19 | . | CASSTGQGRQPQHF | TGTGCCAGTAGTACCGGACAGGGCAGGCAGCCCCAGCATTTT
TRBD1 | TRBJ2-7 | TRBV15 | . | CATSREDAGTVYEQYF | TGTGCCACCAGCAGGGAAGATGCCGGGACAGTTTACGAGCAGTACTTC
TRBD1 | TRBJ1-2 | TRBV27 | . | CASSLFGTGGGTYYGYTF | TGTGCCAGCAGTTTATTTGGGACAGGGGGCGGTACTTACTATGGCTACACCTTC
. | TRBJ1-1 | TRBV4-1 | . | CAPSRRGARNTEAFF | TGCGCCCCCAGCCGCCGGGGGGCGCGGAACACTGAAGCTTTCTTT
TRBD2 | TRBJ2-1 | TRBV30 | once | CAWETGGWNNEQFF | TGTGCCTGGGAAACGGGAGGGTGGAATAATGAGCAGTTCTTC
TRBD1 | TRBJ2-3 | TRBV19 | . | CASSLSGTGVFTDTQYF | TGTGCCAGTAGTCTTTCCGGGACAGGGGTATTCACAGATACGCAGTATTTT
TRBD1 | TRBJ2-7 | TRBV5-6 | . | CASSLSWDRMTYEQYF | TGTGCCAGCAGCTTGTCCTGGGACAGGATGACCTACGAGCAGTACTTC
TRBD2 | TRBJ2-1 | TRBV4-1 | . | CASSQTPGGSYNEQFF | TGCGCCAGCAGCCAGACCCCGGGGGGGTCCTACAATGAGCAGTTCTTC
. | TRBJ2-1 | TRBV2 | . | CASSSNINEQFF | TGTGCCAGCAGTTCGAACATCAATGAGCAGTTCTTC
TRBD1 | TRBJ2-5 | TRBV5-1 | . | CASSRGQGRVGETQYF | TGCGCCAGCAGCCGTGGACAGGGTAGAGTAGGGGAGACCCAGTACTTC
TRBD1 | TRBJ2-1 | TRBV5-1 | . | CASSLQGGSYNEQFF | TGCGCCAGCAGCCTACAGGGGGGCTCCTACAATGAGCAGTTCTTC
TRBD1 | TRBJ2-7 | TRBV10-3 | . | CAISESGTGAPYEQYF | TGTGCCATCAGTGAGTCCGGGACAGGGGCCCCCTACGAGCAGTACTTC
. | TRBJ1-2 | TRBV3-1/TRBV3-2 | . | CASSPPGSFRGYGYTF | TGTGCCAGCAGCCCTCCGGGGAGCTTTCGGGGCTATGGCTACACCTTC
. | TRBJ2-5 | TRBV6-6 | . | CASSYLGQQETQYF | TGTGCCAGCAGTTACCTAGGACAGCAAGAGACCCAGTACTTC
TRBD1 | TRBJ2-7 | TRBV11-2 | once | CASSSGGPYEQYF | TGTGCCAGCAGCTCAGGGGGCCCCTACGAGCAGTACTTC
TRBD2 | TRBJ2-3 | TRBV7-9 | . | CASSSGTSGSTQYF | TGTGCCAGCAGCTCCGGGACTAGCGGGAGTACGCAGTATTTT
TRBD1 | TRBJ2-1 | TRBV2 | few | CASIWDSYYNEQFF | TGTGCCAGCATCTGGGACAGCTACTACAATGAGCAGTTCTTC
TRBD1 | TRBJ2-7 | TRBV5-4 | . | CASSLGQGGYEQYF | TGTGCCAGCAGCTTGGGACAGGGGGGCTACGAGCAGTACTTC
TRBD2 | TRBJ2-7 | TRBV6-5 | . | CASRTLAGPLYEQYF | TGTGCCAGCAGAACACTAGCGGGTCCCCTCTACGAGCAGTACTTC
. | TRBJ2-7 | TRBV25-1 | once | CASSTISGGYWYF | TGTGCCAGCAGTACGATTTCAGGGGGGTATTGGTACTTC
. | TRBJ1-1 | TRBV5-1 | . | CASSLNRDTEAFF | TGCGCCAGCAGCTTAAACAGGGATACTGAAGCTTTCTTT
. | TRBJ1-6 | TRBV27 | few | CASSFGRQNSPLHF | TGTGCCAGCAGTTTTGGGAGGCAAAATTCACCCCTCCACTTT
TRBD2 | TRBJ2-7 | TRBV4-3 | . | CASSRSTAGGREQYF | TGCGCCAGCAGCCGCTCGACGGCGGGAGGGCGCGAGCAGTACTTC
. | TRBJ2-2 | TRBV24-1 | . | CATSDGLSATGELFF | TGTGCCACCAGTGATGGACTATCAGCGACCGGGGAGCTGTTTTTT
TRBD2 | TRBJ2-1 | TRBV4-2 | . | CASSQGTLAGGLNEQFF | TGTGCCAGCAGCCAAGGGACTCTAGCGGGGGGGCTTAATGAGCAGTTCTTC
. | TRBJ2-1 | TRBV19 | . | CASSPLGEVVSYNEQFF | TGTGCCAGTAGTCCTCTAGGGGAGGTAGTGTCCTACAATGAGCAGTTCTTC
. | TRBJ1-6 | TRBV5-1 | . | CASSLGQVNSPLHF | TGCGCCAGCAGCTTGGGACAGGTCAATTCACCCCTCCACTTT
. | TRBJ2-5 | TRBV24-1 | . | CATSQQGLTQYF | TGTGCCACCAGTCAACAGGGATTGACCCAGTACTTC
TRBD1 | TRBJ2-7 | TRBV4-1 | once | CASSPRTGTNYEQYF | TGCGCCAGCAGCCCCCGGACAGGGACGAACTACGAGCAGTACTTC
. | TRBJ2-1 | TRBV28 | once | CASRGDLSSYNEQFF | TGTGCCAGCAGAGGTGACTTGAGCTCCTACAATGAGCAGTTCTTC
TRBD2 | TRBJ2-2 | TRBV19 | . | CASKGGTNPLGELFF | TGTGCCAGTAAGGGAGGGACTAATCCTCTCGGGGAGCTGTTTTTT
TRBD2 | TRBJ2-1 | TRBV12-3/TRBV12-4 | once | CASLRGGDEQFF | TGTGCCAGCTTGCGGGGAGGGGATGAGCAGTTCTTC
. | TRBJ2-2 | TRBV19 | . | CASSIITRKYTGELFF | TGTGCCAGTAGTATTATCACTAGGAAGTACACCGGGGAGCTGTTTTTT
. | TRBJ2-5 | TRBV28 | . | CASRRGGANRETQYF | TGTGCCAGCCGCCGAGGGGGAGCGAACCGAGAGACCCAGTACTTC
. | TRBJ1-1 | TRBV30 | few | CAWSGQNTEAFF | TGTGCCTGGAGTGGTCAGAACACTGAAGCTTTCTTT
TRBD1 | TRBJ1-1 | TRBV30 | . | CAWGGQSNTEAFF | TGTGCCTGGGGGGGACAGTCGAACACTGAAGCTTTCTTT